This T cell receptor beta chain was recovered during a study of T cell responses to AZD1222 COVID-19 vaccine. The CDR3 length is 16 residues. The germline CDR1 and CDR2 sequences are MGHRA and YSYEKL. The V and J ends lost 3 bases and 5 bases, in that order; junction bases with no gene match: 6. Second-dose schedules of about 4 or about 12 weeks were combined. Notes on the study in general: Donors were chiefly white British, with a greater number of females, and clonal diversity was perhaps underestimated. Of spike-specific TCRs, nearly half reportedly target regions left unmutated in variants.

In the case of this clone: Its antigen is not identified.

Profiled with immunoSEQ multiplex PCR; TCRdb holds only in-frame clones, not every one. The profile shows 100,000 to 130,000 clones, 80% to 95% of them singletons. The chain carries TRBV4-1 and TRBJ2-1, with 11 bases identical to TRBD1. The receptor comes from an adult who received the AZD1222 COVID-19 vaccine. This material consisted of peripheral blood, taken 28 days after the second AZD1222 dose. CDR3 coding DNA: TGCGCCAGCAGCCACCCGGACAGGGGGCCGAACAATGAGCAGTTCTTC. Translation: CASSHPDRGPNNEQFF.